Shown below are 8 T cell receptor beta chains from a single sample sequenced in a study of response to subunit inactivated influenza vaccine. TCRdb re-derived calls from the RT-PCR reads in MiXCR, one entry per CDR3 protein. The sample holds about 190,000 distinct CDR3 sequences; approximately 15% are singletons and the top ten take about 25%. This material consisted of CD8+ T cells sorted from PBMCs, taken roughly 5 days after vaccination. The receptor set was obtained from a man aged 50-59 years who received an inactivated influenza vaccine.

This clonotype appeared many times. The chain couples TRBV27 to TRBJ2-7; D not resolved. Germline V gene data show CDR1 as MNHEY and CDR2 as SMNVEV (reference sequence). V lost 6 bases and J lost 2, with 11 bases in between. The CDR3 spans 13 residues. The CDR3 DNA is TGTGCCAGCAGCGCCCTTCCTACCTACGAGCAGTACTTC. Protein product: CASSALPTYEQYF.

This clonotype was recorded at least ten times. This chain links TRBV29-1 with TRBJ2-1; 8 bases fit TRBD1. The CDR3 consists of 13 residues. Germline loops: CDR1 SQVTM, CDR2 ANQGSEA. The V segment lost 6 bases and the J segment 7 bases; nucleotides outside the gene matches: 8. CDR3 nucleotide sequence: TGCAGCGTCGTCACAGGGGGAAATAATGAGCAGTTCTTC. Its protein product is CSVVTGGNNEQFF.

The chain employs TRBV7-9 and TRBJ2-2, with 7 bases lining up with TRBD2. The V gene's germline CDR1 is SEHNR and CDR2 FQNEAQ (reference sequence). There are 12 residues in the CDR3. J gave up 7 bases and V 4 bases, and 0 bases lay outside the gene matches. Here the CDR3 DNA reads TGTGCCAGCAGCTGGACTAGCGGGGAGCTGTTTTTT. It is translated as CASSWTSGELFF.

The rearrangement links TRBV2 to TRBJ2-7, with 10 bases fitting TRBD1. The ends lost 6 bases at V and 8 bases at J; junction bases unmatched: 4. This CDR3 comprises 12 residues. Per germline, CDR1 SNHLY and CDR2 FYNNEI. CDR3 protein: CASRGDRGQQYF. The CDR3 nucleotides read TGTGCCAGCAGGGGCGACAGGGGGCAGCAGTACTTC.

As to this clonotype: Sequence at one end of the junction differs from germline and may be a read error. The J gene is TRBJ2-7, the V gene TRBV6-2 or TRBV6-3; no firm D call. Germline loops: CDR1 MNHEY, CDR2 SVGEGT. This CDR3 is 14 amino acids long. CDR3 nucleotide sequence: TGTGCCAGCAGAGCCCTAGGAGAAATCTACGAGCAGTGCTTC. Translated, it gives CASRALGEIYEQCF.

This clonotype was counted many times. The junction departs from germline at one end; a sequencing error may be responsible. The chain has TRBV20-1 and TRBJ2-1; TRBD2 is a possible D gene (6 bases). CDR3 length: 12 amino acids. Germline-derived CDR1 and CDR2 are DFQATT and SNEGSKA (reference sequence). DNA for the CDR3: TGCAGTGCTATGCGGGAAATTCTACTCCCGGGCTTC. Protein product: CSAMREILLPGF.

This clonotype occurred a few times. The V call is TRBV6-2 or TRBV6-3, the J call TRBJ2-2, with 8 bases aligning to TRBD2. The CDR3 consists of 16 residues. Trimming at V came to 6 bases and at J to 7 bases, leaving 13 bases not matched to a gene. Germline V gene sequence: CDR1 MNHEY, CDR2 SVGEGT. CDR3 in amino acids: CASRRPPGLAGGELFF. DNA of the CDR3: TGTGCCAGCAGACGCCCCCCGGGCCTAGCGGGCGGGGAGCTGTTTTTT.

This clonotype has a count of ten or more. The chain uses TRBV29-1 and TRBJ1-4; a possible D gene is TRBD1 (5 bases). Germline V gene sequence: CDR1 SQVTM, CDR2 ANQGSEA. This CDR3 spans 13 amino acids. Trimming took off 7 bases at V and 5 bases at J, with 14 bases between the two ends. The CDR3 here is CSGMTGGNEKLFF. The CDR3, as DNA: TGCAGCGGGATGACTGGGGGAAATGAAAAACTGTTTTTT.